Listed here is a single T cell receptor beta chain. The CDR3 contains 13 residues. CDR1 LNHDA and CDR2 SQIVND come from the germline V gene (reference sequence). Between the trimmed V and J ends, which lost 4 bases and 5 bases, there was a span of 9 bases. Membership in each cohort depended on participant-reported clinical history. This specimen comes from a study of blood T cell repertoires in COVID-19. Turning to the study itself: Acute-phase and convalescent COVID-19 samples originated in the United States, Italy and Spain. The cDNA or gDNA used as material had been derived from T cells, B-cell-depleted T cells, or PBMCs.

In the source study's methods: Counts of nucleated cells, estimated from reference gene primer amplification, were obtained. TCRdb's copy holds only in-frame clones and misses some; the assay was immunoSEQ multiplex PCR. The V and J calls and clone size come from that table; D and trimming were worked out from the DNA. The sample lists more than 250,000 clones; approximately 89% were seen once. The TCR sequence derives from a woman aged 40 to 50 with acute COVID-19. Input material: PBMCs or T cells enriched from blood (not recorded which). The gene calls are TRBV19 and TRBJ1-5; D gene ambiguous. Written as DNA, the CDR3 is TGTGCCAGTAGTACCAGATCCCATCAGCCCCAGCATTTT. Protein: CASSTRSHQPQHF.